This T cell receptor (beta chain) is drawn from a study of T-cell reconstitution after alpha-beta-depleted transplantation in children. Ten or more counts support this clonotype. This CDR3 has 15 amino acids. Trimming took 7 bases from V and 6 from J; bases not matched to a gene: 10. Germline CDR1 SQVTM, CDR2 ANQGSEA. Unique molecular identifiers were incorporated when the TCRbeta library was constructed. TCRdb analysed the PCR reads with MiXCR anew, one entry per CDR3 protein. Here the sample spans 200,000 to 250,000 distinct CDR3 sequences, 9.7% being singletons. The TCR sequence derives from a human donor who donated a stem cell graft to a child with SCID. Here the sequenced sample was PBMCs from the stem cell graft donor, taken from the stem cell graft. The genes are TRBV29-1 and TRBJ2-2; 11 bases line up with TRBD2. The CDR3 bases are TGCAGCGCTCGCACCGGGACTAGCGGAGCCGGGGAGCTGTTTTTT. It encodes CSARTGTSGAGELFF.